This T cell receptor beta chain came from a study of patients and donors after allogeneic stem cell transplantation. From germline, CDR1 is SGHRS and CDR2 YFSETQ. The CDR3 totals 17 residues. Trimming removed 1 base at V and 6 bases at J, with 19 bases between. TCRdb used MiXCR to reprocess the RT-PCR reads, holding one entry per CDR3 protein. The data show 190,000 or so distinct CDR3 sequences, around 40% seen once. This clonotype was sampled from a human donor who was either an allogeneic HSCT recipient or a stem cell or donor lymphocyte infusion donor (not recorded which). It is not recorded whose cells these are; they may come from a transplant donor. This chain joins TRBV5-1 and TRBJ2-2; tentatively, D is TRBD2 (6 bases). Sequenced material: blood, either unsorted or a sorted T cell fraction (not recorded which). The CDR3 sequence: CASSLSASSEFAGELFF. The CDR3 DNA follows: TGCGCCAGCAGCTTGAGTGCGTCTAGCGAGTTTGCCGGGGAGCTGTTTTTT.